Below are 18 T cell receptor beta chains sequenced from a single sample in a study of spatial heterogeneity in lung cancer. As to time point: sample taken at primary tumor resection. Extraction of whole RNA from tumor, nontumor lung or frozen PBMC preceded unsorted sequencing. TCRdb re-analysed the 5' RACE reads in MiXCR, keeping a single row per CDR3 protein. Found here are around 10,000 distinct CDR3 sequences, 3% to 4.5% of them singletons; the top ten hold about 7.9%. Sequencing used normal lung tissue next to the tumor, obtained at surgery. Every receptor here comes from a male donor with early-stage non-small cell lung cancer.

In this sample, this clonotype turned up many times. V and J are TRBV20-1 and TRBJ2-2; 9 bases match TRBD2. CDR1 and CDR2 (germline): DFQATT, SNEGSKA (reference sequence). The CDR3 consists of 13 residues. The ends lost 5 bases at V and 9 bases at J; junction bases unmatched: 7. CDR3 sequence reads: CSAPRRGGRELFF. Here the CDR3 DNA reads TGCAGTGCTCCGCGGCGGGGGGGAAGGGAGCTGTTTTTT.

This clonotype was seen at least ten times. This chain links TRBV7-3 with TRBJ1-5; no clear D gene. CDR1 is SGHTA and CDR2 is FQGTGA in the germline V gene. V lost 2 bases, J lost 5 bases, and 7 bases lay in between. CDR3 length: 13 residues. The CDR3: CASSLHGDQPQHF. The CDR3 DNA reads TGTGCCAGCAGCTTACACGGGGATCAGCCCCAGCATTTT.

The sample holds many counts of this clonotype. This chain uses TRBV7-9 with TRBJ1-1; a weak D match, TRBD1 (5 bases). Between the trimmed V and J ends, which lost 6 bases and 0 bases, there was a span of 14 bases. Germline V CDR1 and CDR2: SEHNR, FQNEAQ (reference sequence). CDR3 length: 15 amino acids. DNA for the CDR3: TGTGCCAGCAGAGATCGACAGTCCATGAACACTGAAGCTTTCTTT. It codes for CASRDRQSMNTEAFF.

By share of the sample, this clonotype is medium-sized. The chain is built from TRBV20-1 and TRBJ2-7, with TRBD1 identical over 11 bases. Germline V gives CDR1 DFQATT, CDR2 SNEGSKA (reference sequence). V was pared by 5 bases and J by 7 bases, with 10 bases of the junction left unmatched. The CDR3 has 14 residues. CDR3 nucleotide sequence: TGCAGTGCTGGCGGGACAGGGGGTTTTAGGGAGCAGTACTTC. As protein: CSAGGTGGFREQYF.

At least ten counts were recorded for this clonotype. V usage is TRBV5-1 and J usage is TRBJ2-1, with 7 bases aligning to TRBD2. The CDR3 spans 15 residues. V dropped 1 base and J dropped 1; count of bases not matched to a gene: 2. CDR1 and CDR2 from the germline V gene are SGHRS and YFSETQ. CDR3 region: CASSLLGGSYNEQFF. CDR3 sequence (DNA): TGCGCCAGCAGCTTGCTGGGGGGGTCCTACAATGAGCAGTTCTTC. Together with reference TRBV5-1 and TRBJ2-1, the CDR3 gives the full variable domain: KAGVTQTPRYLIKTRGQQVTLSCSPISGHRSVSWYQQTPGQGLQFLFEYFSETQRNKGNFPGRFSGRQFSNSRSEMNVSTLELGDSALYLCASSLLGGSYNEQFFGPGTRLTVL.

By sample share, this clonotype is medium-sized. The V gene is TRBV10-1, the J gene TRBJ2-1, with D tentatively TRBD2 (6 bases). There are 13 residues in the CDR3. Trimming took off 4 bases at V and 13 bases at J, with 17 bases between the two ends. Per germline, CDR1 WNHNN and CDR2 SYGVQD (reference sequence). Here the CDR3 DNA reads TGCGCCAGCAGTGGTCCATCGGGACTTACCCAGTTCTTC. Protein product: CASSGPSGLTQFF.

This clonotype was counted many times. The chain recombines TRBV19 with TRBJ2-3, with TRBD2 matching over 9 bases. The CDR3 loop spans 15 amino acids. J lost 5 bases, V lost 3 bases, and 6 bases had no gene match. The germline gives CDR1 LNHDA, CDR2 SQIVND (reference sequence). The CDR3 DNA reads as TGTGCCAGTAGTATGATTAGCGGGAGAGTAGATACGCAGTATTTT. Translation gives CASSMISGRVDTQYF.

In its sample, this clonotype is medium-sized. Here the CDR3 DNA reads TGTGCCAGCAGCTCCAGGGGGGCCCAGTACGAGCAGTACTTC. It yields the protein CASSSRGAQYEQYF. The chain recombines TRBV13 with TRBJ2-7; D is possibly TRBD1 (7 bases). Trimming cost V 4 bases and J 4 bases, with 14 bases left between them. The germline V gene encodes CDR1 PRHDT and CDR2 FYEKMQ (reference sequence). The CDR3 totals 14 residues.

This clonotype was observed many times. The chain recombines TRBV6-5 with TRBJ2-1; TRBD2 aligns across 12 bases. The CDR3 sequence is 14 residues long. The J segment lost 8 bases and the V segment lost 8 bases, leaving 7 bases of the junction unmatched. The germline CDR1 and CDR2 sequences are MNHEY and SVGAGI. The CDR3 loop is CASGSSGRADEQFF. The CDR3 DNA follows: TGTGCCAGCGGGTCTAGCGGGAGGGCCGATGAGCAGTTCTTC.

This clonotype is labeled medium-sized (0.01 to 0.1%). The rearrangement links TRBV10-1 to TRBJ2-1; D remains unclear. Germline V gene sequence: CDR1 WNHNN, CDR2 SYGVQD (reference sequence). With 6 bases removed from V and 0 bases from J, the gap between germline ends came to 15 bases. This CDR3 spans 16 amino acids. Here the CDR3 DNA reads TGCGCCAGCAGCGCGTCGGGCGGATACTCCTACAATGAGCAGTTCTTC. Translating gives CASSASGGYSYNEQFF.

In this sample, this clonotype is medium-sized. The V and J genes are TRBV12-3 or TRBV12-4 and TRBJ1-5; 9 bases agree with TRBD1. The CDR3 has 13 amino acids. V shed 7 bases, J shed 6 bases, and the junction held 4 bases outside the gene matches. The CDR3 bases are TGTGCCAGCACCGGACAGGGGACTCAGCCCCAGCATTTT. Its protein product is CASTGQGTQPQHF.

By share, this clonotype ranks as large. The V and J genes are TRBV29-1 and TRBJ1-1; 10 bases agree with TRBD1. The length of the CDR3 is 13 residues. CDR1 and CDR2 from the germline V gene are SQVTM and ANQGSEA. With 7 bases clipped from V and 4 bases from J, the junction kept 6 bases outside the gene matches. Here the CDR3 reads CSGRDRGATEAFF. The CDR3 bases are TGCAGCGGCAGGGACAGGGGAGCCACTGAAGCTTTCTTT.

This clonotype came up many times. One end of the junction is discordant with germline, which a read error may explain. The chain has TRBV7-7 and TRBJ2-7; D unclear. This CDR3 is 13 amino acids long. Germline CDR1 SSHAT, CDR2 FNYEAQ (reference sequence). DNA for the CDR3: TGTGCTAGCAGCGAAGGCGGATCCTACGAGCAGTACTTC. This codes for CASSEGGSYEQYF.

This clonotype showed up many times. V is TRBV6-6 and J is TRBJ1-2; D gene ambiguous. V was clipped by 2 bases and J by 2 bases, with 15 bases between them. From germline, CDR1 is MNHNY and CDR2 SVGAGI (reference sequence). The CDR3 loop spans 16 amino acids. CDR3 sequence (DNA): TGTGCCAGCAGTTACCGGCAGAATATAATCAACTATGGCTACACCTTC. Residues: CASSYRQNIINYGYTF.

This clonotype was counted between two and nine times. J is TRBJ2-7 and V is TRBV7-9; TRBD1 agrees at 7 bases. Germline CDR1 SEHNR, CDR2 FQNEAQ (reference sequence). CDR3 length: 14 residues. V lost 5 bases to trimming and J lost 7 bases; unmatched junction nucleotides: 11. This CDR3 reads CASSKWDSPEEQYF. For the CDR3, the DNA is TGTGCCAGCAGCAAATGGGACAGCCCCGAGGAGCAGTACTTC.

This clonotype was detected many times. CDR3 nucleotides: TGCGCCAGCAGCCAAGAGAGGGCTAGCGGGAGTACAGATACGCAGTATTTT. As protein: CASSQERASGSTDTQYF. The rearrangement joins TRBV4-3 to TRBJ2-3; 10 nucleotides match TRBD2. Germline loops: CDR1 LGHNA, CDR2 YSLEER. The CDR3 is made up of 17 amino acids. The ends lost 0 bases at V and 3 bases at J; junction bases unmatched: 6.

This clonotype was counted at least ten times. This chain links TRBV30 with TRBJ2-1; D remains unclear. Germline CDR1 is GTSNPN and CDR2 is SVGIG (reference sequence). This CDR3 has 12 amino acids. The V and J ends lost 6 bases and 9 bases respectively, with 15 bases between them. The CDR3 DNA is TGTGCCTGCCACATCTTACACGGTGAGCAGTTCTTC. Translating it yields CACHILHGEQFF.

Notes on this clonotype: One end of the junction is discordant with germline, which a read error may explain. The gene calls are TRBV29-1 and TRBJ2-3; D is unclear. CDR1 and CDR2 from the germline V gene are SQVTM and ANQGSEA. The CDR3 consists of 13 residues. The CDR3 region has the DNA TGCAGCGTCCGTAGTCCTGGCACATATACACAGTATTTT. It codes for CSVRSPGTYTQYF.